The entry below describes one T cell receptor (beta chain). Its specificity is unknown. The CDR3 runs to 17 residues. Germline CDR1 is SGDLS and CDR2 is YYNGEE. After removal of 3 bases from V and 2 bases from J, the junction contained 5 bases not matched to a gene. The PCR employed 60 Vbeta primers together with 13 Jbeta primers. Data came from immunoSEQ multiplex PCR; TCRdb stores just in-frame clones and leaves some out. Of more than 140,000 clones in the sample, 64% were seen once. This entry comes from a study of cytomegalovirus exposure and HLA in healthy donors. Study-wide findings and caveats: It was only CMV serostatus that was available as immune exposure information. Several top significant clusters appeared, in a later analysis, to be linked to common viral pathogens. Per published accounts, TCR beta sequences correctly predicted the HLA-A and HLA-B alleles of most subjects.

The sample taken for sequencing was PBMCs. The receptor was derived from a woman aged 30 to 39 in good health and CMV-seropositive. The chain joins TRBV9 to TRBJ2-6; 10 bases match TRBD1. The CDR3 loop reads CASSEGQGSAGANVLTF. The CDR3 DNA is TGTGCCAGCAGCGAGGGACAGGGGTCCGCTGGGGCCAACGTCCTGACTTTC.